The 30 T cell receptor beta chains reported below all come from one sample, sequenced in a study of T cells in Graves' hyperthyroidism and ophthalmopathy. The investigators amplified TCR beta CDR3 regions from RNA transcripts. Initially, a first-round RT-PCR of the TCR CDR3 employed the HTBI primer set. TCRdb analysed the multiplex PCR reads with MiXCR anew, one entry per CDR3 protein. The sample includes about 560,000 distinct CDR3 sequences, 15% to 17% of them seen just once. Specimen: blood. The origin of the receptors is a woman in her twenties or thirties with Graves' hyperthyroidism.

This clonotype has just a few counts. The CDR3 nucleotides read TGCGCCAGCAGCCGACTCGGGACAGGGGGCGAGGGGCAGTACTTC. This translates into CASSRLGTGGEGQYF. The rearrangement links TRBV5-1 to TRBJ2-7, with 12 nucleotides matching TRBD1. The J segment lost 9 bases and the V segment lost 4 bases, leaving 11 bases of the junction unmatched. The CDR3 loop spans 15 amino acids. Germline CDR1 SGHRS, CDR2 YFSETQ.

This chain joins TRBV5-1 and TRBJ2-4, with D uncertain. Trimming left V 4 bases short and J 8 bases short, with 13 bases between. Germline V gene sequence: CDR1 SGHRS, CDR2 YFSETQ. This CDR3 contains 13 residues. The CDR3 DNA follows: TGCGCCAGCAGCATGGCAATCACGGACATTCAGTACTTC. It encodes CASSMAITDIQYF.

The rearrangement joins TRBV7-2 to TRBJ2-1; 11 bases are a match to TRBD2. Germline V CDR1 and CDR2: SGHTA, FQGNSA. The V and J ends lost 2 bases and 6 bases, in that order; junction bases with no gene match: 9. CDR3 size: 17 residues. As DNA, the CDR3 is TGTGCCAGCAGCTTACAGGTAGCGGGAGGGCCTTCCAATGAGCAGTTCTTC. The encoded protein is CASSLQVAGGPSNEQFF.

This clonotype came up once. The junction departs from germline at one end; a sequencing error may be responsible. The V and J genes are TRBV7-9 and TRBJ1-1; D gene uncertain. The germline V gene has CDR1 SEHNR and CDR2 FQNEAQ (reference sequence). The CDR3 loop spans 12 amino acids. The CDR3 here is CASSIAEGEAFF. The CDR3 nucleotides read TGTGCCAGCAGCATAGCAGAGGGTGAAGCTTTCTTT.

This clonotype was seen a handful of times. The chain recombines TRBV7-3 with TRBJ2-1; 11 bases are a match to TRBD2. In germline, CDR1 is SGHTA, CDR2 FQGTGA. This CDR3 comprises 16 residues. V dropped 3 bases and J dropped 4; count of bases not matched to a gene: 5. CDR3 protein: CASSLTSGIGYNEQFF. The CDR3 DNA reads TGTGCCAGCAGCTTGACTAGCGGGATCGGTTACAATGAGCAGTTCTTC.

The chain links TRBV2 to TRBJ1-4, with D maybe TRBD1 (5 bases). The CDR3 sequence is 14 residues long. In germline, CDR1 is SNHLY, CDR2 FYNNEI. V was trimmed by 6 bases and J by 8 bases, leaving 16 bases between them. The CDR3: CASRIGVAGEKLFF. The CDR3 DNA reads TGTGCCAGCAGGATAGGGGTCGCAGGGGAAAAACTGTTTTTT.

This clonotype has ten or more counts. The chain combines TRBV18 with TRBJ2-7; 8 bases match TRBD2. There are 15 residues in the CDR3. Germline CDR1 reads KGHSH; CDR2 reads LQKENI. V dropped 3 bases and J dropped 6; count of bases not matched to a gene: 10. For the CDR3, the DNA is TGTGCCAGCTCACCGCCCTCGGGGGGGCTGATCGAGCAGTACTTC. It yields the protein CASSPPSGGLIEQYF. Full variable domain (missing parts from reference TRBV18 and TRBJ2-7): NAGVMQNPRHLVRRRGQEARLRCSPMKGHSHVYWYRQLPEEGLKFMVYLQKENIIDESGMPKERFSAEFPKEGPSILRIQQVVRGDSAAYFCASSPPSGGLIEQYFGPGTRLTVT.

This clonotype was found many times. The rearrangement links TRBV7-9 to TRBJ2-7; TRBD1 aligns across 10 bases. The CDR3 covers 16 residues. V lost 0 bases, J lost 2 bases, and 4 bases stayed unmatched. Germline CDR1 is SEHNR and CDR2 is FQNEAQ (reference sequence). CDR3 region: CASSLALGTGAYEQYF. The CDR3 DNA follows: TGTGCCAGCAGCTTAGCGCTGGGGACAGGGGCCTACGAGCAGTACTTC.

This clonotype was observed once. It may be a read error: a sequence one base away is much more abundant. The chain uses TRBV6-5 and TRBJ2-7; no reliable D call. The J call may be in error: the DNA end matches TRBJ2-1 better. Germline V CDR1 and CDR2: MNHEY, SVGAGI. This CDR3 has 13 amino acids. Here the CDR3 DNA reads TGTGCCAGCAGTTACTCGGGCCCCTACGAGCAGTTCTTC. This translates into CASSYSGPYEQFF.

This clonotype was detected ten times or more. The V call is TRBV20-1, the J call TRBJ2-2; no firm D call. V was pared by 1 base and J by 3 bases, with 3 bases between. CDR1 and CDR2 (germline): DFQATT, SNEGSKA (reference sequence). This CDR3 region has 12 residues. In DNA form, the CDR3 reads TGCAGTGCTAGAGGCTACACCGGGGAGCTGTTTTTT. This encodes CSARGYTGELFF.

This sequence joins TRBV5-1 and TRBJ2-1, with TRBD2 matching over 16 bases. The CDR3 spans 16 residues. Germline CDR1 is SGHRS and CDR2 is YFSETQ. The J segment lost 10 bases and the V segment lost 4 bases, leaving 8 bases of the junction unmatched. In DNA form, the CDR3 reads TGCGCCAGCAGCGGAGGGACTAGCGGGAGGGCCTGGGAGCAGTTCTTC. Its protein is CASSGGTSGRAWEQFF.

The chain is built from TRBV11-2 and TRBJ2-7; TRBD2 matches 8 bases. With 7 bases clipped from V and 2 bases from J, the junction kept 10 bases outside the gene matches. The CDR3 has 15 residues. Germline-derived CDR1 and CDR2 are SGHAT and FQNNGV. The chain's CDR3 is CASTLAAGGPYEQYF. CDR3 coding DNA: TGTGCCAGCACCTTGGCGGCGGGGGGACCCTACGAGCAGTACTTC.

This clonotype was recorded at least ten times. The chain employs TRBV5-5 and TRBJ2-1; weak D call: TRBD1 (5 bases). The CDR3 runs to 14 residues. Deletions cut 0 bases from V and 7 bases from J, with 11 bases between. Germline V lookup: CDR1 SGHKS, CDR2 YYEKEE (reference sequence). The CDR3 DNA is TGTGCCAGCAGCTTGGTGCCTAGGGGTAATGAGCAGTTCTTC. It translates to CASSLVPRGNEQFF.

J is TRBJ2-3 and V is TRBV20-1; 9 bases line up with TRBD2. Germline CDR1 DFQATT, CDR2 SNEGSKA (reference sequence). V lost 0 bases to trimming and J lost 1 base; unmatched junction nucleotides: 2. The CDR3 extends over 15 amino acids. The CDR3 is CSARERLAGTDTQYF. CDR3 bases: TGCAGTGCTAGAGAGAGACTAGCGGGCACAGATACGCAGTATTTT.

CDR3 sequence: CASSWGGGQINNEQFF. For the CDR3, the DNA is TGTGCCAGTAGCTGGGGGGGAGGACAGATAAACAATGAGCAGTTCTTC. The genes are TRBV19 and TRBJ2-1, with D tentatively TRBD2 (7 bases). The V end was cut by 6 bases, the J end by 5 bases, with 20 bases between. This CDR3 has 16 amino acids. Germline-derived CDR1 and CDR2 are LNHDA and SQIVND (reference sequence).

This clonotype has ten or more counts. This chain connects TRBV2 to TRBJ2-3; the match to TRBD2 covers 8 bases. CDR1 and CDR2 from the germline V gene are SNHLY and FYNNEI. The CDR3 sequence is 13 residues long. V was pared by 7 bases and J by 0 bases, with 0 bases of the junction left unmatched. The CDR3 DNA is TGTGCCAGCAAGCGGGAGAGCACAGATACGCAGTATTTT. Translated, it gives CASKRESTDTQYF.

This chain uses TRBV29-1 with TRBJ2-7; TRBD2 agrees at 13 bases. After removal of 7 bases from V and 2 bases from J, the junction contained 5 bases not matched to a gene. Germline CDR1 SQVTM, CDR2 ANQGSEA. This CDR3 has 14 amino acids. The CDR3 nucleotides read TGCAGCGCCCTGGGACTAGCGGGAACCTACGAGCAGTACTTC. Its protein is CSALGLAGTYEQYF.

This clonotype was counted ten times or more. The gene calls are TRBV10-3 and TRBJ2-7; weak D call: TRBD2 (5 bases). The CDR3 consists of 13 residues. Trimming pared 10 bases from V and 2 bases from J, leaving 15 bases between. Germline CDR1 reads ENHRY; CDR2 reads SYGVKD. CDR3 bases: TGTGCCACCGCCTTGGAGGACCCCTACGAGCAGTACTTC. This translates into CATALEDPYEQYF.

V is TRBV7-9 and J is TRBJ1-2; possible D gene TRBD1, 6 bases. CDR1 is SEHNR and CDR2 is FQNEAQ in the germline V gene (reference sequence). The CDR3 consists of 14 residues. V lost 7 bases and J lost 4, with 16 bases in between. For the CDR3, the DNA is TGTGCCAGCACCCAAACGGACAGACCCTATGGCTACACCTTC. Translating it yields CASTQTDRPYGYTF.

In this sample, this clonotype turned up many times. This chain connects TRBV30 to TRBJ2-7; D possibly corresponds to TRBD1 (6 bases). Trimming stripped 3 bases from V and 1 base from J, with 16 bases between. CDR3 size: 15 residues. Germline V lookup: CDR1 GTSNPN, CDR2 SVGIG (reference sequence). The CDR3 sequence: CAWRSRQARSYEQYF. CDR3 nucleotides: TGTGCCTGGAGGTCAAGACAGGCTAGGTCCTACGAGCAGTACTTC.

This clonotype has ten or more counts. V usage is TRBV11-3 and J usage is TRBJ2-3; 11 nucleotides match TRBD2. Germline CDR1 is SGHNT and CDR2 is YENEEA. Losses at the gene ends were 4 bases for V and 0 bases for J; bases not matched to a gene: 6. This CDR3 spans 17 amino acids. The CDR3 DNA follows: TGTGCCAGCAGCTCAGGCGGGACTAGCGGAAGCACAGATACGCAGTATTTT. Translating gives CASSSGGTSGSTDTQYF.

Many counts were recorded for this clonotype. This sequence joins TRBV12-3 or TRBV12-4 and TRBJ1-3; D is unclear. The CDR3 covers 14 residues. The V and J ends lost 6 bases and 4 bases respectively, with 13 bases between them. DNA of the CDR3: TGTGCCAGCAGCCCTACAGTGAGAGGAAACACCATATATTTT. Amino acid sequence: CASSPTVRGNTIYF.

This clonotype was found many times. The rearrangement links TRBV18 to TRBJ2-7, with 8 bases lining up with TRBD2. The CDR3 extends over 14 amino acids. The V gene's germline CDR1 is KGHSH and CDR2 LQKENI. J lost 3 bases, V lost 4 bases, and 5 bases had no gene match. The CDR3 DNA reads TGTGCCAGCTCACTACTAGCGGATAACTACGAGCAGTACTTC. Protein sequence: CASSLLADNYEQYF.

There are many counts of this clonotype. The chain couples TRBV24-1 to TRBJ1-1; weak D call: TRBD1 (5 bases). This CDR3 region has 12 residues. V lost 2 bases and J lost 11, with 11 bases in between. Per the germline V gene, CDR1 is KGHDR and CDR2 is SFDVKD. CDR3 protein: CATSDYGGGAFF. The CDR3 DNA is TGTGCCACCAGTGATTACGGGGGGGGGGCTTTCTTT.

At least ten counts were recorded for this clonotype. V gene TRBV19 combines with J gene TRBJ2-1; D may be TRBD1 or TRBD2 (5 bases each). Germline V gives CDR1 LNHDA, CDR2 SQIVND (reference sequence). Trimming removed 6 bases from V and 0 bases from J, with 12 bases in between. CDR3 length: 15 amino acids. The CDR3 nucleotides read TGTGCCAGTAGGACATCCGGGACCTCCTACAATGAGCAGTTCTTC. Translating it yields CASRTSGTSYNEQFF.

This clonotype was seen ten or more times. The V and J genes are TRBV28 and TRBJ1-2, with TRBD1 identical over 7 bases. CDR3 size: 13 residues. CDR1 is MDHEN, CDR2 SYDVKM, per germline. Losses at the gene ends were 6 bases for V and 4 bases for J; bases not matched to a gene: 5. DNA for the CDR3: TGTGCCAGCAGCTCGGGACAGACCTATGGCTACACCTTC. Its protein is CASSSGQTYGYTF.

This clonotype turned up a few times. This rearrangement joins TRBV6-1 to TRBJ1-2, with 9 bases lining up with TRBD1. Germline loops: CDR1 MNHNS, CDR2 SASEGT. This CDR3 is 14 amino acids long. J gave up 7 bases and V 2 bases, and 5 bases lay outside the gene matches. CDR3 loop: CASSELGTGSGYTF. The CDR3 nucleotides are TGTGCCAGCAGTGAACTCGGGACAGGGTCTGGCTACACCTTC.

The table lists this clonotype with many counts. The chain is built from TRBV18 and TRBJ2-2; no clear D. Looked up from germline, CDR1 is KGHSH and CDR2 is LQKENI. This CDR3 region has 14 residues. Trimming stripped 3 bases from V and 3 bases from J, with 8 bases between. The DNA of the CDR3 is TGTGCCAGCTCACCTGACGGGTACACCGGGGAGCTGTTTTTT. Amino acid sequence: CASSPDGYTGELFF.

This clonotype was seen more than once but under ten times. The chain uses TRBV6-1 and TRBJ2-2; 7 bases line up with TRBD2. CDR3 length: 15 residues. Germline lookup yields CDR1 MNHNS and CDR2 SASEGT. The ends lost 6 bases at V and 6 bases at J; junction bases unmatched: 10. This CDR3 is CASRTRGSRPGELFF. The DNA of the CDR3 is TGTGCCAGCAGGACGCGCGGGAGCAGACCCGGGGAGCTGTTTTTT.

This clonotype was found many times. The rearrangement joins TRBV18 to TRBJ2-7; the D gene is possibly TRBD1 (6 bases). Trimming removed 6 bases from V and 1 base from J, with 10 bases in between. In germline, CDR1 is KGHSH, CDR2 LQKENI. The CDR3 spans 13 residues. CDR3 nucleotide sequence: TGTGCCAGCTCCACGACAGGTTCCTACGAGCAGTACTTC. Amino acids: CASSTTGSYEQYF.